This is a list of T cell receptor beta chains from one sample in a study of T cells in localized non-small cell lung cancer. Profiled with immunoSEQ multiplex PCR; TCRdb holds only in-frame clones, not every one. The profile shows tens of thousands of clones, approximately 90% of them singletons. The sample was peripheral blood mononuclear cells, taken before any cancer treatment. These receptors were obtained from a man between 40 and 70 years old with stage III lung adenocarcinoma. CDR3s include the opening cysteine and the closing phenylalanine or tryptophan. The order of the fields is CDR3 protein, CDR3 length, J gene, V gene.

CDR3 protein: CASIRESNQPQHF
CDR3 length: 13
J gene: TRBJ1-5
V gene: TRBV2

CDR3 protein: CASRAGNQETQYF
CDR3 length: 13
J gene: TRBJ2-5
V gene: TRBV27

CDR3 protein: CASSRQIGTNEKLFF
CDR3 length: 15
J gene: TRBJ1-4
V gene: TRBV11-2

CDR3 protein: CASSSTPQETQYF
CDR3 length: 13
J gene: TRBJ2-5
V gene: TRBV7-6

CDR3 protein: CASSSGTNYEQYF
CDR3 length: 13
J gene: TRBJ2-7
V gene: TRBV5-1

CDR3 protein: CASSHVSSGGGNEQFF
CDR3 length: 16
J gene: TRBJ2-1
V gene: TRBV4-2

CDR3 protein: CASSAGRANLETQYF
CDR3 length: 15
J gene: TRBJ2-5
V gene: TRBV11-3

CDR3 protein: CASSPSRGNTEAFF
CDR3 length: 14
J gene: TRBJ1-1
V gene: TRBV11-2

CDR3 protein: CASSKLAGGRNEQFF
CDR3 length: 15
J gene: TRBJ2-1
V gene: TRBV6-5

CDR3 protein: CASSARAGYGYTF
CDR3 length: 13
J gene: TRBJ1-2
V gene: TRBV14

CDR3 protein: CASSPDRNTGELFF
CDR3 length: 14
J gene: TRBJ2-2
V gene: TRBV7-6

CDR3 protein: CASSPSGTSGNTIYF
CDR3 length: 15
J gene: TRBJ1-3
V gene: TRBV19

CDR3 protein: CASSSGQFNQPQHF
CDR3 length: 14
J gene: TRBJ1-5
V gene: TRBV19

CDR3 protein: CASSLAEQKAYGYTF
CDR3 length: 15
J gene: TRBJ1-2
V gene: TRBV7-9

CDR3 protein: CAGTLDRVQAEQYF
CDR3 length: 14
J gene: TRBJ2-7
V gene: TRBV2

CDR3 protein: CASSPDGTGTGELFF
CDR3 length: 15
J gene: TRBJ2-2
V gene: TRBV9

CDR3 protein: CASLGSEYSAEQYF
CDR3 length: 14
J gene: TRBJ2-7
V gene: TRBV2

CDR3 protein: CASSYLGRASGNTIYF
CDR3 length: 16
J gene: TRBJ1-3
V gene: TRBV7-8

CDR3 protein: CASSSSDRIFYEQYF
CDR3 length: 15
J gene: TRBJ2-7
V gene: TRBV27

CDR3 protein: CASSPKFGSGNTIYF
CDR3 length: 15
J gene: TRBJ1-3
V gene: TRBV5-1

CDR3 protein: CASSTGLRYEQYF
CDR3 length: 13
J gene: TRBJ2-7
V gene: TRBV6-1

CDR3 protein: CASRPTPYNEQFF
CDR3 length: 13
J gene: TRBJ2-1
V gene: TRBV27

CDR3 protein: CASNSGTGVTEAFF
CDR3 length: 14
J gene: TRBJ1-1
V gene: TRBV5-6

CDR3 protein: CASSPNPQSHYGYTF
CDR3 length: 15
J gene: TRBJ1-2
V gene: TRBV18

CDR3 protein: CASSSGVSTDTQYF
CDR3 length: 14
J gene: TRBJ2-3
V gene: TRBV5-1

CDR3 protein: CASSLAGTGYYEQYF
CDR3 length: 15
J gene: TRBJ2-7
V gene: TRBV7-2